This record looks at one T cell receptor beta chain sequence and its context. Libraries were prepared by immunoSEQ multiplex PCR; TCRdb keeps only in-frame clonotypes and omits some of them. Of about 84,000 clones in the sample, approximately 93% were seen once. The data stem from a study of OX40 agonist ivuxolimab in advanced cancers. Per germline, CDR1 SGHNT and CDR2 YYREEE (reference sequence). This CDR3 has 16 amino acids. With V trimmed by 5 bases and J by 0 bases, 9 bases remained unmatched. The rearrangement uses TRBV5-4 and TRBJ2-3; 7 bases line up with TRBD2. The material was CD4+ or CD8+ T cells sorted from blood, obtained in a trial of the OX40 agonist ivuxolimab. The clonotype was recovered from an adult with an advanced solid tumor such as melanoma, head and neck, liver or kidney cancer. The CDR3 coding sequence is TGTGCCAGCAGTCCGTCTAGCGGAGCTAGCACAGATACGCAGTATTTT. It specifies CASSPSSGASTDTQYF.